These 17 T cell receptor beta chains were all obtained from the same sample, sequenced in a study of blood T cell repertoires in COVID-19. The method was immunoSEQ multiplex PCR; TCRdb's version includes in-frame clones alone and lacks a portion of them. The sample records a few hundred thousand clones, around 84% being singletons. The sample consisted of peripheral blood. These TCRs come from a man aged 50-59 years with acute or convalescent COVID-19.

V gene TRBV10-3 combines with J gene TRBJ2-1, with TRBD2 matching 14 bases. The trim removed 8 bases at V and 8 bases at J, leaving 14 bases unmatched. The germline CDR1 and CDR2 sequences are ENHRY and SYGVKD. The CDR3 length is 17 residues. The CDR3 region is CAIHRGGLAGGRDEQFF. The CDR3 coding sequence is TGTGCCATCCACAGAGGAGGACTAGCGGGGGGTCGAGATGAGCAGTTCTTC.

This chain joins TRBV5-8 and TRBJ1-2; possibly TRBD1 for D (5 bases). The V gene's germline CDR1 is SGHTS and CDR2 YDEGEE. Trimming shortened V by 0 bases and J by 1 base, and 13 bases separated the two germline ends. The CDR3 runs to 16 residues. CDR3 bases: TGTGCCAGCAGCTTGGGACAGCTCATTATTAACTATGGCTACACCTTC. Its translation is CASSLGQLIINYGYTF. The whole variable domain, remainder taken from reference TRBV5-8 and TRBJ1-2, is EAGVTQSPTHLIKTRGQQATLRCSPISGHTSVYWYQQALGLGLQFLLWYDEGEERNRGNFPPRFSGRQFPNYSSELNVNALELEDSALYLCASSLGQLIINYGYTFGSGTRLTVV.

The V call is TRBV5-1, the J call TRBJ1-5; 8 bases fit TRBD1. This CDR3 region has 15 residues. V dropped 5 bases and J dropped 0; count of bases not matched to a gene: 4. The germline CDR1 and CDR2 sequences are SGHRS and YFSETQ. CDR3 DNA sequence: TGCGCCAGCAGACTGACAGGGGCTAGCAATCAGCCCCAGCATTTT. Amino acids: CASRLTGASNQPQHF.

V gene TRBV7-9 combines with J gene TRBJ1-5, with a possible D match to TRBD1 (6 bases). Germline CDR1 SEHNR, CDR2 FQNEAQ (reference sequence). V lost 1 base, J lost 11 bases, and 15 bases lay in between. The CDR3 sequence is 14 residues long. The CDR3 region is CASSLDRGGLAQHF. DNA of the CDR3: TGTGCCAGCAGCTTAGACCGGGGGGGCCTGGCCCAGCATTTT.

The V call is TRBV5-6, the J call TRBJ1-4, with a tentative D call TRBD1 (5 bases). The CDR3 totals 14 residues. Germline V CDR1 and CDR2: SGHDT, YYEEEE. V lost 4 bases, J lost 2 bases, and 9 bases lay in between. The chain's CDR3 is CASSLRQTNEKLFF. CDR3 bases: TGTGCCAGCAGCCTTCGACAGACTAATGAAAAACTGTTTTTT.

The genes are TRBV19 and TRBJ1-4, with D perhaps matching TRBD1 (5 bases). Per the germline V gene, CDR1 is LNHDA and CDR2 is SQIVND (reference sequence). The CDR3 is 16 amino acids. The ends were cut back, 6 bases at V and 0 bases at J, with 14 bases in the middle. CDR3 loop: CASRQRGVATNEKLFF. The CDR3 bases are TGTGCCAGTAGGCAAAGGGGCGTTGCAACTAATGAAAAACTGTTTTTT. Complete variable domain (other parts from reference TRBV19 and TRBJ1-4): DGGITQSPKYLFRKEGQNVTLSCEQNLNHDAMYWYRQDPGQGLRLIYYSQIVNDFQKGDIAEGYSVSREKKESFPLTVTSAQKNPTAFYLCASRQRGVATNEKLFFGSGTQLSVL.

The chain links TRBV18 to TRBJ2-7, with TRBD1 matching 8 bases. Germline assignment: CDR1 KGHSH and CDR2 LQKENI. After removal of 3 bases from V and 6 bases from J, the junction contained 7 bases not matched to a gene. The CDR3 runs 14 residues. The CDR3: CASSPGQGRSEQYF. The CDR3 coding sequence is TGTGCCAGCTCACCTGGACAGGGAAGGAGCGAGCAGTACTTC.

The J gene is TRBJ2-3, the V gene TRBV25-1; weak D call: TRBD1 (6 bases). The V and J ends lost 8 bases and 2 bases respectively, with 11 bases between them. Germline CDR1 MGHDK, CDR2 SYGVNS. CDR3 length equals 13 residues. The CDR3 coding sequence is TGTGCCAGCCGACAGGCTACCACAGATACGCAGTATTTT. Its protein product is CASRQATTDTQYF.

This chain uses TRBV19 with TRBJ1-2; D gene uncertain. Germline-derived CDR1 and CDR2 are LNHDA and SQIVND (reference sequence). The CDR3 extends over 12 amino acids. Trimming shortened V by 7 bases and J by 0 bases, and 6 bases separated the two germline ends. The CDR3 is CASIGANYGYTF. CDR3 nucleotides: TGTGCCAGTATAGGAGCTAACTATGGCTACACCTTC. Together with reference TRBV19 and TRBJ1-2, the CDR3 gives the full variable domain: DGGITQSPKYLFRKEGQNVTLSCEQNLNHDAMYWYRQDPGQGLRLIYYSQIVNDFQKGDIAEGYSVSREKKESFPLTVTSAQKNPTAFYLCASIGANYGYTFGSGTRLTVV.

This rearrangement joins TRBV6-5 to TRBJ2-2; 9 nucleotides match TRBD2. Germline CDR1 is MNHEY and CDR2 is SVGAGI. The trim removed 4 bases at V and 0 bases at J, leaving 3 bases unmatched. The CDR3 sequence is 16 residues long. CDR3 in DNA: TGTGCCAGCAGTTTCCCTAGCGGGGCGAACACCGGGGAGCTGTTTTTT. Translation: CASSFPSGANTGELFF.

The chain carries TRBV12-3 or TRBV12-4 and TRBJ1-4; no firm D call. The V end lost 6 bases, the J end lost 8 bases, and 13 bases lay between the germline ends. This CDR3 has 13 amino acids. For the CDR3, the DNA is TGTGCCAGCAGGCCCGGTGTGCACGAAAAACTGTTTTTT. Amino acids: CASRPGVHEKLFF.

The CDR3 sequence is CASSPPDLGAGEKLFF. CDR3 nucleotides: TGTGCCAGCAGCCCCCCGGACCTTGGAGCGGGTGAAAAACTGTTTTTT. The chain is built from TRBV9 and TRBJ1-4; D remains unclear. CDR1 SGDLS and CDR2 YYNGEE come from the germline V gene. This CDR3 spans 16 amino acids. Between the trimmed V and J ends, which lost 4 bases and 7 bases, there was a span of 20 bases.

J is TRBJ1-2 and V is TRBV13; 8 nucleotides align to TRBD1. After removal of 4 bases from V and 10 bases from J, the junction contained 2 bases not matched to a gene. Germline V gene lookup returns CDR1 PRHDT and CDR2 FYEKMQ (reference sequence). The CDR3 covers 11 residues. The CDR3 loop is CASSWDRIYTF. The DNA for the CDR3 is TGTGCCAGCAGCTGGGACAGGATCTACACCTTC.

This rearrangement joins TRBV9 to TRBJ2-2, with D possibly TRBD1 on 5 matching bases. Germline CDR1 reads SGDLS; CDR2 reads YYNGEE. V was clipped by 1 base and J by 0 bases, with 13 bases between them. The CDR3 length is 17 residues. CDR3 DNA: TGTGCCAGCAGCGTAAGGTCGGCAGGGACGAACACCGGGGAGCTGTTTTTT. The encoded protein is CASSVRSAGTNTGELFF.

The J gene is TRBJ1-2, the V gene TRBV14, with D tentatively TRBD1 (5 bases). Germline V gives CDR1 SGHDN, CDR2 FVKESK. There are 14 residues in the CDR3. V lost 0 bases, J lost 5 bases, and 10 bases lay in between. CDR3 residues: CASSQEVGGYGYTF. The CDR3 nucleotides read TGTGCCAGCAGCCAAGAAGTGGGGGGATATGGCTACACCTTC.

The chain couples TRBV19 to TRBJ2-2; maybe TRBD2 (5 bases). This CDR3 is built from 11 residues. V lost 7 bases to trimming and J lost 8 bases, with 8 bases between them. Germline V gives CDR1 LNHDA, CDR2 SQIVND (reference sequence). This chain's CDR3 is CASTRGGELFF. The DNA for the CDR3 is TGTGCCAGTACCCGCGGGGGGGAGCTGTTTTTT.

The genes are TRBV29-1 and TRBJ2-1; the match to TRBD1 covers 8 bases. The CDR3 is made up of 13 amino acids. Germline CDR1 reads SQVTM; CDR2 reads ANQGSEA. V dropped 7 bases and J dropped 2; count of bases not matched to a gene: 4. The CDR3 sequence is CSDRQGTYNEQFF. CDR3 nucleotides: TGCAGCGATCGACAGGGGACCTACAATGAGCAGTTCTTC.